This T cell receptor (beta chain) is from a study of blood T cell repertoires in COVID-19. Across the whole study: The samples span acute and convalescent COVID-19 from the United States, Italy and Spain.

CDR3 size: 16 residues. The germline V gene encodes CDR1 SEHNR and CDR2 FQNEAQ (reference sequence). Trimming pared 5 bases from V and 5 bases from J, leaving 21 bases between. Repertoires were generated with immunoSEQ multiplex PCR, while TCRdb's copy carries only in-frame clones and drops some. Of approximately 86,000 clones listed, about 88% are singletons. The TCR originated in a man in his fifties or sixties with acute or convalescent COVID-19. The V and J genes are TRBV7-9 and TRBJ1-1; weak D call: TRBD1 (5 bases). The sample taken for sequencing was peripheral blood. The CDR3: CASSEPTLQVRTEAFF. CDR3 sequence (DNA): TGTGCCAGCAGCGAACCGACGCTACAGGTGAGGACTGAAGCTTTCTTT.